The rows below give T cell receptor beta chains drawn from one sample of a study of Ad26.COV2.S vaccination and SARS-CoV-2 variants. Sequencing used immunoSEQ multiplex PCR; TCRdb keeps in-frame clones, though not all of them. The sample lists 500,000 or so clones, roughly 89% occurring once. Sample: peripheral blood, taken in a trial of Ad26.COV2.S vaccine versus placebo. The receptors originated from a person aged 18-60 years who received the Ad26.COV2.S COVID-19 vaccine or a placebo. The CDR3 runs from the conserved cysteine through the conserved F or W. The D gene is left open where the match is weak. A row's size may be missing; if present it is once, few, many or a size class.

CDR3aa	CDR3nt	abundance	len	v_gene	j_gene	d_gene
CASSNPAAGGEAFF	TGTGCCAGTAGTAATCCAGCCGCCGGGGGTGAAGCTTTCTTT	few	14	TRBV19	TRBJ1-1	NA
CASSPGTSGEETQYF	TGTGCCAGCAGTCCAGGGACTAGCGGAGAAGAGACCCAGTACTTC	NA	15	TRBV7-9	TRBJ2-5	TRBD2
CASSLALTYTDTQYF	TGTGCCAGCAGCTTGGCTCTAACATACACAGATACGCAGTATTTT	NA	15	TRBV5-4	TRBJ2-3	NA
CASSLGPAGSGNTIYF	TGTGCCAGCAGCTTGGGGCCGGCGGGGTCTGGAAACACCATATATTTT	NA	16	TRBV7-3	TRBJ1-3	NA
CASKAGTEAFF	TGTGCCAGCAAAGCTGGAACTGAAGCTTTCTTT	NA	11	TRBV28	TRBJ1-1	NA
CASSRGRLGAAYNEQFF	TGTGCCAGCAGCCGGGGCCGACTAGGTGCAGCCTACAATGAGCAGTTCTTC	NA	17	TRBV6-2/TRBV6-3	TRBJ2-1	NA
CASSPFFWTGRGDTF	TGTGCCAGCTCACCATTTTTTTGGACAGGGAGAGGGGACACCTTC	NA	15	TRBV18	TRBJ1-2	TRBD1
CASSPGWSGVRNQPQHF	TGTGCCAGCAGCCCCGGGTGGTCAGGGGTACGCAATCAGCCCCAGCATTTT	once	17	TRBV7-2	TRBJ1-5	NA
CASSRDGSYGYTF	TGCGCCAGCAGCCGGGACGGTTCCTATGGCTACACCTTC	NA	13	TRBV5-1	TRBJ1-2	NA
CAWSISLGNEQFF	TGTGCCTGGAGTATCTCCCTAGGGAATGAGCAGTTCTTC	NA	13	TRBV30	TRBJ2-1	NA
CASSLGRVSSYEQYF	TGTGCCAGCAGCTTAGGGCGGGTGAGCTCCTACGAGCAGTACTTC	NA	15	TRBV7-2	TRBJ2-7	NA
CASSLARGLGEKLFF	TGTGCCAGCAGCTTAGCCAGAGGGTTGGGTGAAAAACTGTTTTTT	NA	15	TRBV7-8	TRBJ1-4	NA
CASSLDWLNEQFF	TGTGCCAGCAGCTTAGACTGGTTAAATGAGCAGTTCTTC	NA	13	TRBV11-3	TRBJ2-1	NA
CASSRSGSSYNEQFF	TGTGCCAGCTCTCGTAGCGGGAGCTCCTACAATGAGCAGTTCTTC	NA	15	TRBV18	TRBJ2-1	TRBD2
CASTSLGLAGGKGNEQFF	TGCGCCAGCACGTCTTTGGGACTAGCGGGAGGGAAAGGCAATGAGCAGTTCTTC	NA	18	TRBV5-1	TRBJ2-1	TRBD2
CASSQVWQSSYNEQFF	TGCGCCAGCAGCCAAGTTTGGCAAAGCTCCTACAATGAGCAGTTCTTC	NA	16	TRBV4-1	TRBJ2-1	NA
CASSPAANYGYTF	TGTGCCAGCAGTCCCGCAGCTAACTATGGCTACACCTTC	NA	13	TRBV28	TRBJ1-2	NA
CATSERDKAFF	TGTGCCACCAGTGAGAGGGACAAAGCTTTCTTT	NA	11	TRBV24-1	TRBJ1-1	NA
CARQGITEAFF	TGTGCCCGCCAAGGGATCACTGAAGCTTTCTTT	NA	11	TRBV7-6	TRBJ1-1	NA
CASSLRTGTYEQYF	TGCGCCAGCAGCTTAAGGACAGGGACGTACGAGCAGTACTTC	NA	14	TRBV5-1	TRBJ2-7	TRBD1
CASSQTGLNTDTQYF	TGTGCCAGCAGCCAAACGGGACTAAACACAGATACGCAGTATTTT	NA	15	TRBV3-1/TRBV3-2	TRBJ2-3	TRBD2
CASSRGAGGLAGELFF	TGTGCCAGCAGCCGGGGGGCAGGGGGCCTTGCCGGGGAGCTGTTTTTT	NA	16	TRBV11-2	TRBJ2-2	NA
CASSHGPGPQHF	TGTGCCAGCAGCCACGGACCAGGACCCCAGCATTTT	NA	12	TRBV7-8	TRBJ1-5	NA
CASSLAPRQNTEAFF	TGTGCCAGCAGCTTAGCTCCTCGGCAGAACACTGAAGCTTTCTTT	NA	15	TRBV7-2	TRBJ1-1	NA
CAWSVLRGFGGYTF	TGTGCCTGGAGTGTACTTCGGGGGTTTGGTGGCTACACCTTC	NA	14	TRBV30	TRBJ1-2	NA
CASSDSGRGRFSREAFF	TGTGCCAGCAGCGATTCGGGTAGGGGGCGATTTTCCCGTGAAGCTTTCTTT	NA	17	TRBV3-1/TRBV3-2	TRBJ1-1	TRBD1
CATNQPGHNSYEQYF	TGTGCCACTAACCAACCGGGACACAATTCCTACGAGCAGTACTTC	NA	15	TRBV19	TRBJ2-7	NA
CAAAGGREEQYF	TGTGCCGCGGCGGGAGGGCGTGAGGAGCAGTACTTC	NA	12	TRBV10-3	TRBJ2-7	TRBD2
CASSLFGRGNQPQHF	TGTGCCAGCAGCTTGTTCGGCAGGGGCAATCAGCCCCAGCATTTT	NA	15	TRBV5-4	TRBJ1-5	NA
CASSPGQGDYGYTF	TGTGCCAGCAGCCCCGGACAGGGGGACTATGGCTACACCTTC	few	14	TRBV9	TRBJ1-2	TRBD1
CASSPGGRGGMKTQYF	TGTGCCAGCAGCCCCGGGGGCAGGGGGGGCATGAAGACCCAGTACTTC	NA	16	TRBV7-2	TRBJ2-5	NA
CASRAPGLANNEQFF	TGTGCCAGCAGAGCCCCGGGACTAGCCAACAATGAGCAGTTCTTC	once	15	TRBV25-1	TRBJ2-1	TRBD2
CASTGPGVHEQYF	TGTGCCAGTACCGGCCCAGGTGTTCACGAGCAGTACTTC	NA	13	TRBV19	TRBJ2-7	NA
CATPQGVGNQPQHF	TGTGCCACCCCCCAGGGGGTGGGCAATCAGCCCCAGCATTTT	NA	14	TRBV15	TRBJ1-5	TRBD1
CASSIFHGQSNQPQHF	TGTGCCAGTAGTATTTTCCATGGCCAGAGCAATCAGCCCCAGCATTTT	NA	16	TRBV19	TRBJ1-5	NA
CASGSDRGNTEAFF	TGTGCTAGTGGTTCGGACAGGGGGAACACTGAAGCTTTCTTT	NA	14	TRBV12-5	TRBJ1-1	TRBD1
CAWSGGAMGLDTQYF	TGTGCCTGGAGTGGAGGGGCGATGGGACTAGATACGCAGTATTTT	once	15	TRBV30	TRBJ2-3	NA